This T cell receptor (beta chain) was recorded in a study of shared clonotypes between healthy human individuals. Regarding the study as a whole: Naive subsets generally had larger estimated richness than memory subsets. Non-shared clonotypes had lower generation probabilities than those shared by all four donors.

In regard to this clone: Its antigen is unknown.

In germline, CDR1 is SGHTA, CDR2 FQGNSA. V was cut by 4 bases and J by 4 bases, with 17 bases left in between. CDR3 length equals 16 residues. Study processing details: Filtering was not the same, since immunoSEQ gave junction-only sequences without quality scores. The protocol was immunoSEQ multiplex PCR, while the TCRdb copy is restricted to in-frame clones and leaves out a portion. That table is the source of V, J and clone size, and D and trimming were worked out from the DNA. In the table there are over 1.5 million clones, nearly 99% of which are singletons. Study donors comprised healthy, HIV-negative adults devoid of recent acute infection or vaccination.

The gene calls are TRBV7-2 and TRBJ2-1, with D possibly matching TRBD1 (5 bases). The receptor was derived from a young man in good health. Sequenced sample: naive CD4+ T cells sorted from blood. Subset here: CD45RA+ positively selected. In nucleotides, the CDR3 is TGTGCCAGCAGCTCGCTGGGGCCAGGGCGGTACAATGAGCAGTTCTTC. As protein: CASSSLGPGRYNEQFF.